This T cell receptor (beta chain) was observed in a study of sequential checkpoint blockade in melanoma. This clone was recorded a few times. Assay used: immunoSEQ multiplex PCR; TCRdb lists only in-frame clones, some missing. The sample carries about 20,000 clones, around 88% recorded once. Regarding treatment: randomized to nivolumab then ipilimumab (arm A) or the reverse (arm B). The receptor was derived from a human donor with melanoma. The source material was CD8+ T cells sorted from blood (inferred from file names), sampled from a patient given nivolumab and ipilimumab in sequence.

CDR3 sequence: CASCGRAEDEKLFF. Written as DNA, the CDR3 is TGTGCCAGCTGTGGGCGGGCGGAGGATGAAAAACTGTTTTTT. The J gene is TRBJ1-4, the V gene TRBV2; D not resolved. CDR1 SNHLY and CDR2 FYNNEI come from the germline V gene. V was clipped by 8 bases and J by 6 bases, with 16 bases between them. This CDR3 comprises 14 residues.